This T cell receptor beta chain was retrieved from a study of tumor-infiltrating lymphocytes in primary liver carcinoma. About the study: The patient group consisted of men and women aged 30 to 69 years.

This clonotype was picked up many times. What it recognizes is unknown. Study findings and constraints: Tumor-blood pairs (like tumor-adjacent pairs) overlapped less than tumor region pairs did.

RNA isolated from unsorted whole blood supplied the blood RNA, with germline DNA also extracted. Germline V gene lookup returns CDR1 MNHNS and CDR2 SASEGT. The CDR3 is 16 residues long. J gave up 1 base and V 0 bases, and 6 bases lay outside the gene matches. The authors made TCR beta cDNA from about 500 ng total RNA with a constant-region primer. Sequencing libraries for TCR beta derived from three nested multiplex PCR rounds that used slightly modified ARM-PCR. The first two PCR rounds used TRBV1-TRBV30 primers with a Cbeta primer, 9 to 11 cycles each. TCRdb re-derived calls from the multiplex PCR reads in MiXCR, one entry per CDR3 protein. The top ten clones hold 15% to 20% of a sample with about 320,000 distinct CDR3 sequences, roughly 60% of them seen once.

The chain uses TRBV6-1 and TRBJ2-7, with 7 positions matching TRBD1. The sequence was collected from a woman in her 30s with primary liver carcinoma and hepatitis B virus infection. Sequenced material: peripheral blood. The CDR3 protein is CASSEAVGGASYEQYF. In DNA, the CDR3 is TGTGCCAGCAGTGAAGCAGTAGGGGGCGCGTCCTACGAGCAGTACTTC.